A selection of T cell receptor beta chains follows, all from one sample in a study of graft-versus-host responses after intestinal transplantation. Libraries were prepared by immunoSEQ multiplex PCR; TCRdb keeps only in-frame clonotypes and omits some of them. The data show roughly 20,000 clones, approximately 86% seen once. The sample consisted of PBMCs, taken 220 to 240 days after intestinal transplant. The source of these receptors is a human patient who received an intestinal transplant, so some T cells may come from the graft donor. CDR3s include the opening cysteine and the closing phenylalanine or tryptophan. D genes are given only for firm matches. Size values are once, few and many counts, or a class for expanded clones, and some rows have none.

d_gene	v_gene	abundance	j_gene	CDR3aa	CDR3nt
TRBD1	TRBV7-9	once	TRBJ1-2	CASSLQTGNAGYTF	TGTGCCAGCAGCTTACAGACAGGGAATGCTGGCTACACCTTC
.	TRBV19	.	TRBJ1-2	CASSITAYYGYTF	TGTGCCAGTAGTATTACAGCCTACTATGGCTACACCTTC
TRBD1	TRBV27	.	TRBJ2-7	CASSPFPGQGTEQYF	TGTGCCAGCAGTCCCTTTCCGGGACAGGGGACCGAGCAGTACTTC
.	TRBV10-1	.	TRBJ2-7	CASSEGRGSYEQYF	TGCGCCAGCAGTGAGGGTAGGGGTTCCTACGAGCAGTACTTC
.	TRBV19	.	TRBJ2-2	CASKRANTGELFF	TGTGCCAGTAAACGGGCTAACACCGGGGAGCTGTTTTTT
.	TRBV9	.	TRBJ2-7	CASSKHLIQDEQYF	TGTGCCAGCAGCAAACACCTAATACAAGACGAGCAGTACTTC
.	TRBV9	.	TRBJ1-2	CASSVGQANYGYTF	TGTGCCAGCAGCGTAGGACAGGCGAACTATGGCTACACCTTC
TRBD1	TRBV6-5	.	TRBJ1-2	CASSYGQGASYGYTF	TGTGCCAGCAGTTACGGTCAGGGGGCCAGCTATGGCTACACCTTC
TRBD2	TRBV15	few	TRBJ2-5	CATRYGRRLAGGETQYF	TGTGCCACCAGATACGGGAGGAGACTAGCGGGGGGAGAGACCCAGTACTTC
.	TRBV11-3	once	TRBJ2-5	CASSLSETQYF	TGTGCCAGCAGCTTATCAGAGACCCAGTACTTC
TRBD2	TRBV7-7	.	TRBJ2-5	CASSPAGLAAQETQYF	TGTGCCAGCAGCCCGGCGGGACTAGCGGCACAAGAGACCCAGTACTTC
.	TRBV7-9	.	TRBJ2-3	CASSFGRTTDTQYF	TGTGCCAGCAGCTTCGGCAGGACCACAGATACGCAGTATTTT
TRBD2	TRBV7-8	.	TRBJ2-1	CASSRGLAGYNEQFF	TGTGCCAGCAGCCGGGGACTAGCAGGCTACAATGAGCAGTTCTTC
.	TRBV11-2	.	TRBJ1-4	CASSRATNEKLFF	TGTGCCAGCAGCCGTGCAACTAATGAAAAACTGTTTTTT
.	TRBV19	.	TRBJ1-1	CASSRSVNTEAFF	TGTGCCAGTAGTAGGTCGGTTAACACTGAAGCTTTCTTT
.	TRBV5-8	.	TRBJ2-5	CASSLFGGIQAFQETQYF	TGTGCCAGCAGCTTGTTCGGGGGCATTCAGGCTTTTCAAGAGACCCAGTACTTC
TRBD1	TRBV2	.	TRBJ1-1	CASSEGGPGQPIFLNTEAFF	TGTGCCAGCAGTGAAGGGGGGCCGGGACAGCCGATTTTTTTGAACACTGAAGCTTTCTTT